Listed here are 29 T cell receptor beta chains from one sample, sequenced in a study of cytomegalovirus exposure and HLA in healthy donors. The study ran its PCR with 60 Vbeta and 13 Jbeta primers. Sequencing was performed with immunoSEQ multiplex PCR; in TCRdb, only in-frame clones are kept and a portion is missing. The sample yields about 130,000 clones, about three quarters seen once. The specimen sequenced was PBMCs. The receptor source for this set is a middle-aged man in good health and CMV-seropositive.

This clone was picked up one time. The genes are TRBV28 and TRBJ2-7; 11 nucleotides match TRBD1. The germline V gene encodes CDR1 MDHEN and CDR2 SYDVKM. The J segment lost 3 bases and the V segment lost 3 bases, leaving 4 bases of the junction unmatched. This CDR3 has 15 amino acids. Here the CDR3 DNA reads TGTGCCAGCAGTTTCGGGACAGGGGGGGTCTACGAGCAGTACTTC. This codes for CASSFGTGGVYEQYF.

This chain uses TRBV5-1 with TRBJ2-3; D is uncertain. The V gene lost 5 bases and the J gene lost 2 bases, with 9 bases spanning the gap. The CDR3 covers 13 residues. From germline, CDR1 is SGHRS and CDR2 YFSETQ. The CDR3 region is CASRRRDTDTQYF. The CDR3 region has the DNA TGCGCCAGCAGAAGGAGAGACACAGATACGCAGTATTTT. Drawing the rest from reference TRBV5-1 and TRBJ2-3, the complete variable domain is KAGVTQTPRYLIKTRGQQVTLSCSPISGHRSVSWYQQTPGQGLQFLFEYFSETQRNKGNFPGRFSGRQFSNSRSEMNVSTLELGDSALYLCASRRRDTDTQYFGPGTRLTVL.

This chain joins TRBV27 and TRBJ2-7, with 10 bases that match TRBD1. CDR1 MNHEY and CDR2 SMNVEV come from the germline V gene (reference sequence). CDR3 size: 15 residues. V lost 5 bases, J lost 3 bases, and 7 bases stayed unmatched. CDR3 sequence (DNA): TGTGCCAGCAGTCGAGGACAGGGGGGGGTCTACGAGCAGTACTTC. Amino acid sequence: CASSRGQGGVYEQYF.

In DNA form, the CDR3 reads TGTGCCAGCAGCGTCGACTCACGGGATGAGCAGTTCTTC. Translation gives CASSVDSRDEQFF. The gene calls are TRBV7-8 and TRBJ2-1; D is ambiguous. The germline gives CDR1 SGHVS, CDR2 FQNEAQ. Trimming cost V 5 bases and J 8 bases, with 13 bases left between them. This CDR3 contains 13 residues.

CDR3 residues: CASSPLKRGNEQFF. The DNA of the CDR3 is TGTGCCAGCTCACCACTAAAAAGGGGCAATGAGCAGTTCTTC. J is TRBJ2-1 and V is TRBV18; perhaps TRBD1 as D (5 bases). Germline-derived CDR1 and CDR2 are KGHSH and LQKENI. The CDR3 is 14 amino acids. V was trimmed by 1 base and J by 6 bases, leaving 10 bases between them.

The rearrangement links TRBV28 to TRBJ2-7; TRBD1 matches at 8 bases. CDR3 size: 17 residues. Per the germline V gene, CDR1 is MDHEN and CDR2 is SYDVKM. V lost 4 bases to trimming and J lost 4 bases; unmatched junction nucleotides: 15. CDR3 sequence reads: CASSYTPGRGRKYEQYF. CDR3 coding DNA: TGTGCCAGCAGTTACACCCCGGGCAGGGGGCGGAAATACGAGCAGTACTTC.

This clone was detected only once. Within the sample, other DNA sequences also encode this same CDR3. DNA for the CDR3: TGCGCCAGCAGCTTGGATAGCGGGGGATCCACAGATACGCAGTATTTT. Its protein product is CASSLDSGGSTDTQYF. V and J are TRBV5-1 and TRBJ2-3; 9 bases fit TRBD2. Germline V gene data show CDR1 as SGHRS and CDR2 as YFSETQ. Trimming removed 0 bases from V and 2 bases from J; junction bases left unmatched: 4. CDR3 size: 16 residues.

The V call is TRBV5-6, the J call TRBJ1-3; D not certain. The CDR3 extends over 12 amino acids. With 2 bases removed from V and 4 bases from J, the gap between germline ends came to 4 bases. Germline V gene sequence: CDR1 SGHDT, CDR2 YYEEEE. The CDR3 is CASSFGGNTIYF. The CDR3 DNA reads as TGTGCCAGCAGCTTCGGGGGAAACACCATATATTTT.

This clone was seen a handful of times. This CDR3 reads CASSFLGGGEETQYF. In nucleotides, the CDR3 is TGTGCCAGCAGCTTTCTGGGCGGGGGGGAAGAGACCCAGTACTTC. This rearrangement joins TRBV11-3 to TRBJ2-5, with 9 nucleotides matching TRBD2. The V gene's germline CDR1 is SGHNT and CDR2 YENEEA. Losses at the gene ends were 3 bases for V and 3 bases for J; bases not matched to a gene: 5. This CDR3 has 15 residues.

This sequence joins TRBV7-8 and TRBJ2-3; 8 positions match TRBD1. The CDR3 extends over 15 amino acids. J gave up 3 bases and V 7 bases, and 9 bases lay outside the gene matches. Germline V gene data show CDR1 as SGHVS and CDR2 as FQNEAQ. DNA of the CDR3: TGTGCCAGCAACCAGGGGGCGTCTAGGACAGATACGCAGTATTTT. This gives the protein CASNQGASRTDTQYF.

The CDR3 reads CAISGEGMNTEAFF. CDR3 DNA sequence: TGTGCCATCAGTGGCGAGGGAATGAACACTGAAGCTTTCTTT. The chain recombines TRBV10-3 with TRBJ1-1; D unclear. V gave up 4 bases and J gave up 0 bases, with 9 bases separating them. The CDR3 loop spans 14 amino acids. Germline CDR1 is ENHRY and CDR2 is SYGVKD.

The gene calls are TRBV28 and TRBJ2-7; D is uncertain. Looked up from germline, CDR1 is MDHEN and CDR2 is SYDVKM. The CDR3 totals 14 residues. Trimming removed 5 bases at V and 2 bases at J, with 13 bases between. The CDR3 reads CASSPGIDAYEQYF. The CDR3 region has the DNA TGTGCCAGCAGTCCAGGTATCGACGCCTACGAGCAGTACTTC.

The chain couples TRBV6-6 to TRBJ2-7, with 9 bases that match TRBD1. Germline loops: CDR1 MNHNY, CDR2 SVGAGI (reference sequence). The CDR3 extends over 13 amino acids. Germline trimming cut 8 bases from V and 1 base from J; bases unmatched to any gene: 3. The CDR3 bases are TGTGCCAGCGAAGGGACAGGGTCCTACGAGCAGTACTTC. Its protein product is CASEGTGSYEQYF.

The J gene is TRBJ2-7, the V gene TRBV19; 11 nucleotides agree with TRBD1. V lost 2 bases to trimming and J lost 6 bases; unmatched junction nucleotides: 3. This CDR3 is 14 amino acids long. CDR1 LNHDA and CDR2 SQIVND come from the germline V gene (reference sequence). CDR3 DNA sequence: TGTGCCAGTAGTATACTGGGACAGGGGGTCGAGCAGTACTTC. It is translated as CASSILGQGVEQYF.

To note about this clone: Relative to the germline gene, one junction end is altered; a read error may explain this. The chain couples TRBV29-1 to TRBJ2-6, with a possible D match to TRBD2 (6 bases). The length of the CDR3 is 14 residues. Germline CDR1 SQVTM, CDR2 ANQGSEA. The CDR3 loop is CSVETGGGTNVLAF. The CDR3 DNA sequence: TGCAGCGTTGAGACGGGTGGCGGGACCAACGTCCTGGCTTTC. The entire variable domain, with the rest obtained from reference TRBV29-1 and TRBJ2-6, is as follows: SAVISQKPSRDICQRGTSLTIQCQVDSQVTMMFWYRQQPGQSLTLIATANQGSEATYESGFVIDKFPISRPNLTFSTLTVSNMSPEDSSIYLCSVETGGGTNVLAFGAGSRLTVL.

This chain links TRBV6-5 with TRBJ1-5, with TRBD1 matching over 8 bases. Germline trimming cut 6 bases from V and 11 bases from J; bases unmatched to any gene: 12. CDR3 length equals 14 residues. CDR1 is MNHEY, CDR2 SVGAGI, per germline. The CDR3 sequence: CASSPGTGFSAQHF. CDR3 nucleotides: TGTGCCAGCAGCCCCGGGACAGGATTTTCGGCCCAGCATTTT.

The rearrangement links TRBV15 to TRBJ1-5, with D possibly matching TRBD1 (6 bases). The germline V gene has CDR1 LNHNV and CDR2 YYDKDF (reference sequence). The CDR3 is made up of 17 amino acids. V was pared by 1 base and J by 0 bases, with 13 bases between. CDR3 protein: CATSRASTGNSNQPQHF. In DNA, the CDR3 is TGTGCCACCAGCAGAGCCTCGACAGGAAATAGCAATCAGCCCCAGCATTTT.

The CDR3 DNA reads as TGTGCCAGCAGCTTGGACAGGGGGCGGAGTCACACTGAAGCTTTCTTT. Encoded protein: CASSLDRGRSHTEAFF. The chain carries TRBV7-3 and TRBJ1-1, with 11 bases that match TRBD1. CDR3 length: 16 amino acids. Germline CDR1 SGHTA, CDR2 FQGTGA. Trimming took 3 bases from V and 3 from J; bases not matched to a gene: 6.

This chain uses TRBV9 with TRBJ1-2, with TRBD1 identical over 8 bases. The length of the CDR3 is 15 residues. V was clipped by 4 bases and J by 4 bases; unmatched bases: 9. Germline-derived CDR1 and CDR2 are SGDLS and YYNGEE. The CDR3: CASSNRDRIFYGYTF. The DNA for the CDR3 is TGTGCCAGCAGCAACCGGGACAGGATTTTCTATGGCTACACCTTC. The full variable domain, with the rest looked up from reference TRBV9 and TRBJ1-2, is DSGVTQTPKHLITATGQRVTLRCSPRSGDLSVYWYQQSLDQGLQFLIQYYNGEERAKGNILERFSAQQFPDLHSELNLSSLELGDSALYFCASSNRDRIFYGYTFGSGTRLTVV.

A remark on this clone: The DNA is left out, because the CDR3 cannot be placed on it with certainty; the CDR3 is given as TCRdb lists it. CDR3: CASSTSWYVLTF. V gene TRBV28 combines with J gene TRBJ2-6; TRBD2 was called by the table and not checked on the DNA. The CDR3 region is 12 residues in length, termini included. Germline CDR1 and CDR2: MDHEN and SYDVKM.

This chain uses TRBV28 with TRBJ1-2, with D possibly matching TRBD1 (5 bases). Germline CDR1 MDHEN, CDR2 SYDVKM. Deletions cut 6 bases from V and 2 bases from J, with 16 bases between. This CDR3 is 15 amino acids long. The CDR3, as DNA: TGTGCCAGCAGACCCGACCGGGGGGGGAACTATGGCTACACCTTC. This gives the protein CASRPDRGGNYGYTF.

The chain has TRBV7-2 and TRBJ2-5, with D perhaps matching TRBD1 (5 bases). The CDR3 consists of 12 residues. CDR1 and CDR2 from the germline V gene are SGHTA and FQGNSA. V gave up 2 bases and J gave up 5 bases, with 6 bases separating them. The CDR3 DNA reads TGTGCCAGCAGCTTAAGGGGTGAGACCCAGTACTTC. Protein product: CASSLRGETQYF.

The rearrangement uses TRBV7-9 and TRBJ2-1; 8 positions agree with TRBD1. The CDR3 loop spans 16 amino acids. V shed 3 bases and J 2 bases; nucleotides not matched to a gene: 6. Germline V gene sequence: CDR1 SEHNR, CDR2 FQNEAQ (reference sequence). The CDR3 sequence: CASSFLGQGAYNEQFF. The CDR3 DNA is TGTGCCAGCAGCTTTCTCGGACAGGGAGCCTACAATGAGCAGTTCTTC.

This clone was counted only a few times. This sequence joins TRBV6-6 and TRBJ1-1; D possibly corresponds to TRBD1 (6 bases). Germline CDR1 reads MNHNY; CDR2 reads SVGAGI (reference sequence). V lost 5 bases and J 4 bases, leaving 8 bases between the germline ends. CDR3 length: 12 amino acids. CDR3 region: CASSRGGTEAFF. The CDR3 nucleotides are TGTGCCAGCAGTCGAGGGGGCACTGAAGCTTTCTTT.

The V and J genes are TRBV7-9 and TRBJ2-1, with 11 bases lining up with TRBD2. CDR3 size: 15 residues. Germline CDR1 and CDR2: SEHNR and FQNEAQ (reference sequence). Losses at the gene ends were 1 base for V and 7 bases for J; bases not matched to a gene: 3. CDR3 sequence: CASSLGSGGANEQFF. In DNA form, the CDR3 reads TGTGCCAGCAGCTTAGGTAGCGGGGGGGCTAATGAGCAGTTCTTC.

The chain links TRBV7-2 to TRBJ1-4; 7 bases match TRBD1. The germline V gene has CDR1 SGHTA and CDR2 FQGNSA. The CDR3 sequence is 12 residues long. V was clipped by 7 bases and J by 10 bases; unmatched bases: 6. This CDR3 is CASKLTGVKLFF. CDR3 DNA: TGTGCCAGCAAACTTACAGGGGTAAAACTGTTTTTT.

The chain joins TRBV30 to TRBJ2-1; 8 nucleotides line up with TRBD2. Germline trimming cut 1 base from V and 8 bases from J; bases unmatched to any gene: 10. The CDR3 is 15 amino acids. CDR1 GTSNPN and CDR2 SVGIG come from the germline V gene (reference sequence). CDR3 amino acids: CAWSATSGRGDEQFF. CDR3 DNA sequence: TGTGCCTGGAGTGCAACTAGCGGAAGGGGGGATGAGCAGTTCTTC. Variable domain in full (rest from reference TRBV30 and TRBJ2-1): SQTIHQWPATLVQPVGSPLSLECTVEGTSNPNLYWYRQAAGRGLQLLFYSVGIGQISSEVPQNLSASRPQDRQFILSSKKLLLSDSGFYLCAWSATSGRGDEQFFGPGTRLTVL.

This clone was counted a few times. The rearrangement links TRBV28 to TRBJ2-5; TRBD1 matches 7 bases. The V segment lost 6 bases and the J segment 0 bases; nucleotides outside the gene matches: 10. CDR1 is MDHEN and CDR2 is SYDVKM in the germline V gene. The CDR3 spans 16 residues. The CDR3 loop reads CASRPWTGGYQETQYF. The DNA for the CDR3 is TGTGCCAGCAGACCTTGGACAGGCGGGTACCAAGAGACCCAGTACTTC.

As DNA, the CDR3 is TGTGCCAGCAGTTTAGTCGCCAGGGGCTATGGCTACACCTTC. As protein: CASSLVARGYGYTF. The rearrangement links TRBV28 to TRBJ1-2; possibly TRBD1 for D (6 bases). Germline values: CDR1 MDHEN, CDR2 SYDVKM. Trimming left V 2 bases short and J 4 bases short, with 11 bases between. The CDR3 is 14 residues long.